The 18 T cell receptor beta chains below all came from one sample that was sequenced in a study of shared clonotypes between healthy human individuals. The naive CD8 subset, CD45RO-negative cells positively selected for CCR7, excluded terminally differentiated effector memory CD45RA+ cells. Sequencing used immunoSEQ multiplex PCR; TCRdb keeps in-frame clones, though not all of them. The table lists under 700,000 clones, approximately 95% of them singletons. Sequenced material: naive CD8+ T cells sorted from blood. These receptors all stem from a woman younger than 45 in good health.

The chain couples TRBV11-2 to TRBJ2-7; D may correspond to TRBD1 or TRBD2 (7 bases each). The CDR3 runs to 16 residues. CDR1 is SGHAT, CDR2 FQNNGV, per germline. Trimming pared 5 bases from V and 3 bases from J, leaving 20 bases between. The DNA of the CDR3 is TGTGCCAGCAGCCCCAGGGGGAGGGCGGGAGACTACGAGCAGTACTTC. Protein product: CASSPRGRAGDYEQYF. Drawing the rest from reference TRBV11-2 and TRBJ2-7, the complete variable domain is EAGVAQSPRYKIIEKRQSVAFWCNPISGHATLYWYQQILGQGPKLLIQFQNNGVVDDSQLPKDRFSAERLKGVDSTLKIQPAKLEDSAVYLCASSPRGRAGDYEQYFGPGTRLTVT.

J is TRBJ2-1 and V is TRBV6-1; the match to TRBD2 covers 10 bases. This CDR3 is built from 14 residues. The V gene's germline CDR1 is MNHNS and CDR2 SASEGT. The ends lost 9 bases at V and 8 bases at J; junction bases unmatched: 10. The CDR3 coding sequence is TGTGCCAGTTCAACTAGCGGGATGGTCCATGAGCAGTTCTTC. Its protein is CASSTSGMVHEQFF.

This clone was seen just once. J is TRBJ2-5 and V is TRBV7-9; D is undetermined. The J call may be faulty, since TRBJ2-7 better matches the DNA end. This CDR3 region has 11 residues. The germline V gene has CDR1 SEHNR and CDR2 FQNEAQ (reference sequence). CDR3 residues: CASRFAGEQYF. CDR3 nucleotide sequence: TGTGCCAGCAGGTTCGCAGGCGAGCAGTACTTC.

The CDR3 DNA reads TGTGCCAGCAGCGTAGACCCAGGTTCCTCCTACGAGCAGTACTTC. The encoded protein is CASSVDPGSSYEQYF. This chain links TRBV9 with TRBJ2-7, with no clear D. The CDR3 is made up of 15 amino acids. In germline, CDR1 is SGDLS, CDR2 YYNGEE. V shed 0 bases and J shed 0 bases, with 10 bases lying between them. The entire variable domain, with the rest obtained from reference TRBV9 and TRBJ2-7, is as follows: DSGVTQTPKHLITATGQRVTLRCSPRSGDLSVYWYQQSLDQGLQFLIQYYNGEERAKGNILERFSAQQFPDLHSELNLSSLELGDSALYFCASSVDPGSSYEQYFGPGTRLTVT.

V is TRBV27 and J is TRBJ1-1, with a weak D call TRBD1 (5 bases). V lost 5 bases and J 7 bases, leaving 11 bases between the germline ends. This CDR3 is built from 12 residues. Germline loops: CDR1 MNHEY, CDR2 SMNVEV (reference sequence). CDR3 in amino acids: CASSTGGVEAFF. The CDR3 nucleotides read TGTGCCAGCAGTACCGGGGGTGTTGAAGCTTTCTTT.

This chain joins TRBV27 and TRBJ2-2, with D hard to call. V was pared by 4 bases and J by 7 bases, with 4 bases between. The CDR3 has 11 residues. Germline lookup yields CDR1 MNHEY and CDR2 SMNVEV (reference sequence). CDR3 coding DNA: TGTGCCAGCAGTTGGTTCGGGGAGCTGTTTTTT. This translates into CASSWFGELFF.

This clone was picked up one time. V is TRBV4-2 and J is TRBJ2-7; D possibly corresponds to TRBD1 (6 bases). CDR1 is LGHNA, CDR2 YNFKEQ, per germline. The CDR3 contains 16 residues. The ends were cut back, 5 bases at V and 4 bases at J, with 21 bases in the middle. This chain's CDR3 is CASSWGGSGHLYEQYF. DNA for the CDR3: TGTGCCAGCAGCTGGGGTGGGTCGGGACACCTATACGAGCAGTACTTC.

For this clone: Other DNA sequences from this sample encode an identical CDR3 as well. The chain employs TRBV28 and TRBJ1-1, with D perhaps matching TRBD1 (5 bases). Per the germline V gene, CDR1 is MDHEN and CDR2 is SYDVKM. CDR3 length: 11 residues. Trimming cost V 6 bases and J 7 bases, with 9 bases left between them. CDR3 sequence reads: CASSLGDEAFF. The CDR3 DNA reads TGTGCCAGCAGCCTAGGGGATGAAGCTTTCTTT.

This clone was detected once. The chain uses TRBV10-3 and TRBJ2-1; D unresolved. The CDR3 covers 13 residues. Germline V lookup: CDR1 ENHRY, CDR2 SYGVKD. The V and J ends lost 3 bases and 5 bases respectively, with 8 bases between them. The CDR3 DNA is TGTGCCATCAGTGACCTACCACACAATGAGCAGTTCTTC. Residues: CAISDLPHNEQFF.

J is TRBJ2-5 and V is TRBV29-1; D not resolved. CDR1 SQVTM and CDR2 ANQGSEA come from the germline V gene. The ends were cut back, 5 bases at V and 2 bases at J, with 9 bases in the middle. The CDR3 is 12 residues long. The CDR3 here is CSVPRSQETQYF. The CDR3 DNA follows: TGCAGCGTTCCCAGGAGTCAAGAGACCCAGTACTTC.

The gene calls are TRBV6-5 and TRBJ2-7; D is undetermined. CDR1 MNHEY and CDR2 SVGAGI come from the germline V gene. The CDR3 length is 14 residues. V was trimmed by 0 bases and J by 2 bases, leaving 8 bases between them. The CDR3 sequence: CASSYSSDTYEQYF. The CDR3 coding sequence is TGTGCCAGCAGTTACTCTAGTGACACCTACGAGCAGTACTTC.

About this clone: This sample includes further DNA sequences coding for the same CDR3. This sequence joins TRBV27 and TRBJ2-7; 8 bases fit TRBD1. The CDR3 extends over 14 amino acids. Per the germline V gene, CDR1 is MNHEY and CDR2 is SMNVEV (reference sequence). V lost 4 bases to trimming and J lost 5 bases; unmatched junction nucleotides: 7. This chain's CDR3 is CASSSGQGFNEQYF. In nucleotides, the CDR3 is TGTGCCAGCAGTTCCGGACAGGGTTTTAACGAGCAGTACTTC.

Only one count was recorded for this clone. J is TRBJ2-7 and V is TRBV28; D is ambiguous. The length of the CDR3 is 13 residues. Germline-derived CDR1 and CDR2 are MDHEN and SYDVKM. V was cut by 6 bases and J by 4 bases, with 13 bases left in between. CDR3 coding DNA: TGTGCCAGCAGGCTAGGGATTAAATACGAGCAGTACTTC. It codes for CASRLGIKYEQYF.

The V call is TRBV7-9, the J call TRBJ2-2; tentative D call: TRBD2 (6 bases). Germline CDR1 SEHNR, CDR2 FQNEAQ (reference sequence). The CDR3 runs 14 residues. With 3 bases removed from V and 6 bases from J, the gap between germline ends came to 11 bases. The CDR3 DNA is TGTGCCAGCAGCTTTTCGGAGGGGTCCGGGGAGCTGTTTTTT. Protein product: CASSFSEGSGELFF.

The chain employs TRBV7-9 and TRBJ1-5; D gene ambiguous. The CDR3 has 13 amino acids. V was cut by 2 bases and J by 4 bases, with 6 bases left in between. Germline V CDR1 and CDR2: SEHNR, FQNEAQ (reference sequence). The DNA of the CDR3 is TGTGCCAGCAGCTTAAAACAAAATCAGCCCCAGCATTTT. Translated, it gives CASSLKQNQPQHF.

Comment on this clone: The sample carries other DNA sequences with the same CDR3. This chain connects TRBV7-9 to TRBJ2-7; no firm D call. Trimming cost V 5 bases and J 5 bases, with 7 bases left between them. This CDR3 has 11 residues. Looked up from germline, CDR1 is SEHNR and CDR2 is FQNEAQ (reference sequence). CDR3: CASSPLHEQYF. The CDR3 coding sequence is TGTGCCAGCAGCCCCTTACACGAGCAGTACTTC.

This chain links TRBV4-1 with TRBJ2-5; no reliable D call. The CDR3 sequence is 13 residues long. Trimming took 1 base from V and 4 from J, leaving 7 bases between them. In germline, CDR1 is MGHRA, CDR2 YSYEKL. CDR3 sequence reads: CASSQVFGETQYF. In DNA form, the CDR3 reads TGCGCCAGCAGCCAAGTCTTTGGAGAGACCCAGTACTTC.

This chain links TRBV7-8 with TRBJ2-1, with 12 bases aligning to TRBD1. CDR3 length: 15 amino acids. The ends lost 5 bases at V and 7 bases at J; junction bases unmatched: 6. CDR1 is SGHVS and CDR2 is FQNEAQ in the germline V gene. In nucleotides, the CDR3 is TGTGCCAGCAGCGCCCGGGACAGGGGGCTAAATGAGCAGTTCTTC. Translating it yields CASSARDRGLNEQFF.